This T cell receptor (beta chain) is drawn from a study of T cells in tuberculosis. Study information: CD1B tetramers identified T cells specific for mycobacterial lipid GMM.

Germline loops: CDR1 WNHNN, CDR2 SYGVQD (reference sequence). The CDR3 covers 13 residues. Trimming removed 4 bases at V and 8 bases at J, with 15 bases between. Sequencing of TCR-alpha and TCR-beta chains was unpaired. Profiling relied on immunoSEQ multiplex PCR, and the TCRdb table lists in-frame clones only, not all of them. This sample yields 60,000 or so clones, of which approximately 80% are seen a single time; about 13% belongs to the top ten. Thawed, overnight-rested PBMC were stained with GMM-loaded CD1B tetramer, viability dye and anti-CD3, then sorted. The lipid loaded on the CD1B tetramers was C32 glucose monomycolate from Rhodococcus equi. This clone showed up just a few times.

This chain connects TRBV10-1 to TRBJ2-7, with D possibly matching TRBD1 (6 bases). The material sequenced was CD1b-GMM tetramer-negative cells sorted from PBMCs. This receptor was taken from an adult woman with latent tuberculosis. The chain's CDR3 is CASSARGIGKQYF. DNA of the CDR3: TGCGCCAGCAGTGCGAGGGGGATCGGAAAGCAGTACTTC.